This T cell receptor beta chain was obtained from a study of PD-1 blockade in classical Hodgkin lymphoma. Some clones are missing from TCRdb's copy, which holds only in-frame ones; the method was immunoSEQ multiplex PCR. Here the sample spans 46,000 or so clones, around 81% being singletons. Each patient's relapse followed autologous stem cell transplantation, and brentuximab vedotin exposure varied. The clonotype comes from a human donor with classical Hodgkin lymphoma. This specimen consisted of peripheral blood mononuclear cells (PBMCs), obtained before the second cycle of nivolumab.

The CDR3 loop reads CASSRPGPANEQFF. CDR3 in DNA: TGTGCCAGCAGTCGACCGGGACCGGCCAATGAGCAGTTCTTC. The J gene is TRBJ2-1, the V gene TRBV6-5; D is tentatively TRBD1 or TRBD2 (5 bases each). Trimming took 5 bases from V and 6 from J, leaving 14 bases between them. The CDR3 runs 14 residues. CDR1 and CDR2 from the germline V gene are MNHEY and SVGAGI.